The clone carrying this T cell receptor (beta chain) was counted a single time. Its target is unknown. This record comes from a study of cytomegalovirus exposure and HLA in healthy donors. Regarding the study as a whole: A previous analysis found most TCR beta V segments productive roughly 87% or roughly 30% of the time. Presence/absence analyses assumed roughly uniform sequencing depth across donors.

Researchers ran the PCR with 60 Vbeta and 13 Jbeta primers. The method was immunoSEQ multiplex PCR; TCRdb's version includes in-frame clones alone and lacks a portion of them. The sample includes roughly 240,000 clones, over 75% seen only once; the top ten take approximately 0.47%. Sequenced input: PBMCs. The clonotype was recovered from a boy between 10 and 17 years old in good health and CMV-seronegative.

This chain's CDR3 is CATSRDGGVRTEAFF. DNA of the CDR3: TGTGCCACCAGCAGAGATGGGGGCGTACGGACTGAAGCTTTCTTT. The V call is TRBV15, the J call TRBJ1-1; D perhaps matches TRBD1 (6 bases). Germline V gene data show CDR1 as LNHNV and CDR2 as YYDKDF (reference sequence). V was shortened by 0 bases and J by 5 bases, with 13 bases between the two germline ends. The CDR3 runs 15 residues.